Included here is one TCR beta chain sequence, with context. Its specificity is not known. Germline CDR1 reads SGHDN; CDR2 reads FVKESK. Trimming took 1 base from V and 3 from J; bases not matched to a gene: 3. The CDR3 contains 15 residues. The data stem from a study of regulatory and conventional T cells in RAG deficiency. Genomic DNA came from blood conventional CD4+ T cells gated CD25-low CD127-high. The assay was immunoSEQ multiplex PCR, and TCRdb's table has in-frame clones only and misses some. The data show approximately 35,000 clones, with about three quarters seen just once and around 3.4% held by the top ten. General study points: Other subsets showed roughly 9.9-fold reductions, but Treg unique TCR beta sequences fell roughly 97-fold in these patients. These Omenn syndrome Treg sorts may hold peripherally activated cells instead.

These data also formed part of another study, on regulatory T cells. Turning to that study: Primers: 52 TRBV forward and 13 TRBJ reverse. In patients, unique TRB V-J pairs were restricted and V/J usage skewed, especially in Tregs.

This receptor was taken from a human donor in good health. Specimen: CD4+ effector T cells sorted from blood. The chain has TRBV14 and TRBJ2-7, with 10 bases that match TRBD1. The chain's CDR3 is CASSQAGTGDYEQYF. CDR3 bases: TGTGCCAGCAGCCAAGCCGGGACAGGGGACTACGAGCAGTACTTC.